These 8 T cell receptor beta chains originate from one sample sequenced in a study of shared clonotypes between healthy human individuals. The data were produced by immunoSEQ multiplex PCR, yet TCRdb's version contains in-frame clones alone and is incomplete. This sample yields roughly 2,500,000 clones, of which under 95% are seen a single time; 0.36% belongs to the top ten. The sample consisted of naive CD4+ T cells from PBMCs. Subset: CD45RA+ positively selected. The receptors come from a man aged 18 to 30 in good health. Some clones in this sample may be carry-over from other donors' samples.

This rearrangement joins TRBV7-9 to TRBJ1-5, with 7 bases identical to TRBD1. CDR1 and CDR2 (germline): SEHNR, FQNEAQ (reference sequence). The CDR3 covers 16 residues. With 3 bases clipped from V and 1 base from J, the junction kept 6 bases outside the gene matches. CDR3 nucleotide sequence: TGTGCCAGCAGCTTGGAGGGGGCGCCGAGCAATCAGCCCCAGCATTTT. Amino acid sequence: CASSLEGAPSNQPQHF.

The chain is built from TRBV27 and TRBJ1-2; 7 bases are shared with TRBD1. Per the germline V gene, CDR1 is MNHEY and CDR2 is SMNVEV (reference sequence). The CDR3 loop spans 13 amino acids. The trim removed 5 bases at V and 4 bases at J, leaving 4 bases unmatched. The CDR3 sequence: CASSDRVGYGYTF. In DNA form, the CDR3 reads TGTGCCAGCAGTGACAGGGTAGGCTATGGCTACACCTTC.

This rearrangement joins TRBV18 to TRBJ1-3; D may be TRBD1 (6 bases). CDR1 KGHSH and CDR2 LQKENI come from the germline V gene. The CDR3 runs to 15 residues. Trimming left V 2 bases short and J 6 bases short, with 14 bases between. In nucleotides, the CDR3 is TGTGCCAGCTCACCAGGGAGTGGACAGCCAAACACCATATATTTT. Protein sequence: CASSPGSGQPNTIYF. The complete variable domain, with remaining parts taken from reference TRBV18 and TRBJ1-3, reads NAGVMQNPRHLVRRRGQEARLRCSPMKGHSHVYWYRQLPEEGLKFMVYLQKENIIDESGMPKERFSAEFPKEGPSILRIQQVVRGDSAAYFCASSPGSGQPNTIYFGEGSWLTVV.

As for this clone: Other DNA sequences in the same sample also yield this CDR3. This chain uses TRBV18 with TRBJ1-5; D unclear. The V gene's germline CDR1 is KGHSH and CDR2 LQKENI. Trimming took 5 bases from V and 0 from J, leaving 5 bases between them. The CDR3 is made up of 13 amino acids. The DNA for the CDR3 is TGTGCCAGCTCATCCGATAGCAATCAGCCCCAGCATTTT. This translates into CASSSDSNQPQHF.

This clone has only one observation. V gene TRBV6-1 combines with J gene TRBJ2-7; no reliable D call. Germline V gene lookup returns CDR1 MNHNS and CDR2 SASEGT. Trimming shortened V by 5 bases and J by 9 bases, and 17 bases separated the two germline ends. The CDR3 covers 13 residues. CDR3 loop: CASSPLPLGVQYF. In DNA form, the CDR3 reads TGTGCCAGCAGTCCACTCCCACTCGGAGTGCAGTACTTC.

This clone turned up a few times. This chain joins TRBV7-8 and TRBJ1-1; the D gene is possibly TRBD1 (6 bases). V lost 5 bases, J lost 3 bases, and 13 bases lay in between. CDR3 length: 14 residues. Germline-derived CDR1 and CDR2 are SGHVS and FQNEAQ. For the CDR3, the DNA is TGTGCCAGCAGCGTAGGGGGGGGGCACACTGAAGCTTTCTTT. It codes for CASSVGGGHTEAFF.

CDR3 amino acids: CASSLVGAYNEQFF. Here the CDR3 DNA reads TGTGCCAGCAGCTTAGTCGGGGCCTACAATGAGCAGTTCTTC. The V gene is TRBV11-2, the J gene TRBJ2-1; maybe TRBD2 (5 bases). Trimming cost V 1 base and J 2 bases, with 6 bases left between them. The germline V gene encodes CDR1 SGHAT and CDR2 FQNNGV. The CDR3 covers 14 residues. The full variable domain, in which reference TRBV11-2 and TRBJ2-1 provide the parts outside the CDR3, is EAGVAQSPRYKIIEKRQSVAFWCNPISGHATLYWYQQILGQGPKLLIQFQNNGVVDDSQLPKDRFSAERLKGVDSTLKIQPAKLEDSAVYLCASSLVGAYNEQFFGPGTRLTVL.

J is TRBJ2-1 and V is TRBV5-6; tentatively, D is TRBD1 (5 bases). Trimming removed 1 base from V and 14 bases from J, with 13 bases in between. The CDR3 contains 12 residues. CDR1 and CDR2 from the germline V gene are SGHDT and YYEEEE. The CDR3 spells CASSLLQGVEFF. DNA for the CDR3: TGTGCCAGCAGCTTGCTGCAGGGTGTCGAGTTCTTC.